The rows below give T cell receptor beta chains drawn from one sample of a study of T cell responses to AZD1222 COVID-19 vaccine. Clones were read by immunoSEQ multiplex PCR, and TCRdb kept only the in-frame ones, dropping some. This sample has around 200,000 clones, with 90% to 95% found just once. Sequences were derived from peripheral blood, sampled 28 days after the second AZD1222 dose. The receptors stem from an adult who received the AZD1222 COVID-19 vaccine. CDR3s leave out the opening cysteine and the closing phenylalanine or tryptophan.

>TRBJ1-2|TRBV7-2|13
ASSLEPGQGYGYT
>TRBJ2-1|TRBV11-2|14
ASSSWDRGGYNEQF
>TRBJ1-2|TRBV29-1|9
SVGGGNGYT
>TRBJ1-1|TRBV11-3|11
ASSFRGGPEAF
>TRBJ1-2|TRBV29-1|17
SVDSSFTTEWAANYGYT
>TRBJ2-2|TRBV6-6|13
ASSFTGGNTGELF
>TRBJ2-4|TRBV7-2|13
ASSLVGGLGNIQY
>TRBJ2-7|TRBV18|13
ASSPRVTDTYEQY
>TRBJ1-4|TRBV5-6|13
ASSLAGTGNEKLF
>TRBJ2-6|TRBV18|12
ASSQGAGANVLT
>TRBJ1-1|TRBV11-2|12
ASSLGTGNTEAF
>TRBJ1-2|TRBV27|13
ASSHLAGVNYGYT
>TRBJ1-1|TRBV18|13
ASSLTVPGVTEAF
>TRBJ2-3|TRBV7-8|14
ASSLRRGPNTDTQY
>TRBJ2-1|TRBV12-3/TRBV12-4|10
ASSLTRNEQF
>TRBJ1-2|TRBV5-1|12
ASTSGGVSYGYT
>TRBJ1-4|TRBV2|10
ASSETVEKLF
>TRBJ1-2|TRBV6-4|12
ASSPTGEEDGYT
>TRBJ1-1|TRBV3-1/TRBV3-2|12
ASSQVSVNTEAF
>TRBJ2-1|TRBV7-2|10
ASSSSRREQF
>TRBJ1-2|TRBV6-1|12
ASSDFRGRDGYT
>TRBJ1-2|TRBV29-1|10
SVQDRTYGYT
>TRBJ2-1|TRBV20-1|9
SADYYNEQF
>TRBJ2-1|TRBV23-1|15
ASSMPRQGGIYNEQF
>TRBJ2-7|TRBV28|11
ASRLQSSYEQY
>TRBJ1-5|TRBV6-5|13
ASRSILGGGQPQH
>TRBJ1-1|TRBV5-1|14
ASSLKQGVRNTEAF
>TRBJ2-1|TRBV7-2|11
ASSFASGNEQF
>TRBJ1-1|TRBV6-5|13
ASSLDRRVDTEAF
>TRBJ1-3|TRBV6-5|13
ASSYERPRGNTIY
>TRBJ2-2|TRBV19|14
ASSIGSATNTGELF
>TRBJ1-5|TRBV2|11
ASKGHPNQPQH
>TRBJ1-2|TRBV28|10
ASSPPNYGYT
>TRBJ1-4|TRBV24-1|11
ATSEPASGKLF
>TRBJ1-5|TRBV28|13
ASSLSGSRNQPQH
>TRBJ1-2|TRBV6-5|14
ASSYDNGSPLSGYT
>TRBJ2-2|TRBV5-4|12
ASSPPTNTGELF
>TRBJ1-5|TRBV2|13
ASSEQDRFNQPQH
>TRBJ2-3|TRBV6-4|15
ASSETSGGAGSDTQY
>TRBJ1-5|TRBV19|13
ASSTHDRFNQPQH
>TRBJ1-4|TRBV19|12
ASSIFAGNEKLF